These 12 T cell receptor beta chains were all obtained from the same sample, sequenced in a study of response to subunit inactivated influenza vaccine. TCRdb used MiXCR to reprocess the RT-PCR reads, holding one entry per CDR3 protein. The top ten hold 7.5% to 9% of the sample, which has 600,000 to 850,000 distinct CDR3 sequences, 14% seen once. Sequencing was performed on PBMCs from blood, taken roughly 2 weeks before vaccination. The origin of the receptors is a man aged 45 to 65 who received an inactivated influenza vaccine.

Ten or more counts support this clonotype. The chain uses TRBV2 and TRBJ2-1; weak D call: TRBD2 (5 bases). The CDR3 spans 14 residues. The V gene's germline CDR1 is SNHLY and CDR2 FYNNEI. The V end was cut by 6 bases, the J end by 2 bases, with 11 bases between. CDR3: CASRDSTTYNEQFF. CDR3 in DNA: TGTGCCAGCAGGGACTCCACGACCTACAATGAGCAGTTCTTC.

V gene TRBV20-1 combines with J gene TRBJ1-1; maybe TRBD1 (6 bases). Germline V gives CDR1 DFQATT, CDR2 SNEGSKA (reference sequence). Trimming took 6 bases from V and 6 from J, leaving 17 bases between them. The CDR3 has 13 residues. The CDR3 spells CSAEGRGRAEAFF. The CDR3 DNA reads as TGCAGTGCAGAGGGACGGGGGCGTGCTGAAGCTTTCTTT.

The chain joins TRBV20-1 to TRBJ2-5; the D gene is possibly TRBD1 (7 bases). This CDR3 region has 13 residues. The V gene lost 8 bases and the J gene lost 1 base, with 14 bases spanning the gap. Germline V gene sequence: CDR1 DFQATT, CDR2 SNEGSKA (reference sequence). CDR3 sequence reads: CSPVRGVQETQYF. The CDR3 coding sequence is TGCAGTCCCGTCAGGGGGGTCCAAGAGACCCAGTACTTC.

In its sample, this clonotype was seen many times. J is TRBJ2-3 and V is TRBV29-1; no reliable D call. Germline loops: CDR1 SQVTM, CDR2 ANQGSEA. The ends were cut back, 5 bases at V and 8 bases at J, with 11 bases in the middle. This CDR3 contains 11 residues. Written as DNA, the CDR3 is TGCAGCGTTACGACGGACCTTACGCAGTATTTT. It translates to CSVTTDLTQYF.

This clonotype has a handful of counts. The chain has TRBV6-2 or TRBV6-3 and TRBJ1-1; D gene uncertain. With 5 bases removed from V and 1 base from J, the gap between germline ends came to 14 bases. The CDR3 is 15 amino acids. CDR1 and CDR2 from the germline V gene are MNHEY and SVGEGT. CDR3: CASSPGKHQNTEAFF. CDR3 nucleotide sequence: TGTGCCAGCAGTCCTGGAAAACATCAGAACACTGAAGCTTTCTTT.

This chain uses TRBV5-6 with TRBJ1-5; TRBD1 might be the D (5 bases). Trimming took off 4 bases at V and 4 bases at J, with 12 bases between the two ends. CDR3 length: 14 amino acids. The germline CDR1 and CDR2 sequences are SGHDT and YYEEEE. CDR3 amino acids: CASSAGLQNQPQHF. For the CDR3, the DNA is TGTGCCAGCAGCGCGGGACTGCAAAATCAGCCCCAGCATTTT. Together with reference TRBV5-6 and TRBJ1-5, the CDR3 gives the full variable domain: DAGVTQSPTHLIKTRGQQVTLRCSPKSGHDTVSWYQQALGQGPQFIFQYYEEEERQRGNFPDRFSGHQFPNYSSELNVNALLLGDSALYLCASSAGLQNQPQHFGDGTRLSIL.

This clonotype was detected a few times. The rearrangement links TRBV20-1 to TRBJ1-1; possible D gene TRBD1, 5 bases. Trimming cost V 1 base and J 10 bases, with 13 bases left between them. This CDR3 comprises 12 residues. From germline, CDR1 is DFQATT and CDR2 SNEGSKA (reference sequence). The CDR3 DNA reads TGCAGTGCTAGAGGGGCAGGGAGGGTAGCTTTCTTT. Translation: CSARGAGRVAFF.

The chain combines TRBV12-3 or TRBV12-4 with TRBJ1-5, with unresolved D. The ends were cut back, 6 bases at V and 3 bases at J, with 15 bases in the middle. The CDR3 loop spans 15 amino acids. The CDR3 DNA reads TGTGCCAGCAGCGATAATCGGGAGTACAATCAGCCCCAGCATTTT. Amino acids: CASSDNREYNQPQHF.

The chain joins TRBV5-4 to TRBJ1-4; the match to TRBD1 covers 7 bases. The ends lost 4 bases at V and 8 bases at J; junction bases unmatched: 11. The CDR3 is 15 residues long. CDR1 is SGHNT and CDR2 is YYREEE in the germline V gene (reference sequence). CDR3 coding DNA: TGTGCCAGCAGCCGACCGGGACAGAGAGGAGAAAAACTGTTTTTT. It encodes CASSRPGQRGEKLFF.

This clonotype occurred a few times. CDR3 sequence reads: CASSKWTGKNEQFF. DNA of the CDR3: TGTGCCAGCAGCAAATGGACTGGCAAGAATGAGCAGTTCTTC. The rearrangement joins TRBV12-3 or TRBV12-4 to TRBJ2-1; D is possibly TRBD2 (5 bases). The CDR3 extends over 14 amino acids. V was trimmed by 6 bases and J by 7 bases, leaving 16 bases between them.

This clonotype has more than one count but fewer than ten. The rearrangement links TRBV10-3 to TRBJ2-7; 9 bases map to TRBD2. The CDR3 loop spans 15 amino acids. V shed 2 bases, J shed 6 bases, and the junction held 8 bases outside the gene matches. CDR1 and CDR2 (germline): ENHRY, SYGVKD. The CDR3, as DNA: TGTGCCATCAGTGAGGGCGGGGGGGCCGAATTCGAGCAGTACTTC. Translation: CAISEGGGAEFEQYF.

This clonotype has at least ten counts. The V call is TRBV12-3 or TRBV12-4, the J call TRBJ2-3; the D gene is possibly TRBD2 (6 bases). This CDR3 contains 13 residues. The germline V and J ends were trimmed by 5 bases and 4 bases, with 10 bases remaining between them. CDR3 sequence: CASSPGGSDTQYF. The CDR3 nucleotides are TGTGCCAGCAGTCCTGGGGGGTCAGATACGCAGTATTTT.